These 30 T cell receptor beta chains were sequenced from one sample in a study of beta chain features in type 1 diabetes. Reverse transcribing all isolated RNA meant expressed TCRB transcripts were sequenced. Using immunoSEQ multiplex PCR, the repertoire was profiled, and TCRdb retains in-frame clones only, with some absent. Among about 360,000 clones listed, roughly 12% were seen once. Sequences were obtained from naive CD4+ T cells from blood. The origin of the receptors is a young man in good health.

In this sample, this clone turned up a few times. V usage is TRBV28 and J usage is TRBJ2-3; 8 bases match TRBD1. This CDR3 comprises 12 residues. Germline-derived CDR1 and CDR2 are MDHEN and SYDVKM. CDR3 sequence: CGSQGAADTQYF. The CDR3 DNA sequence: TGTGGGAGTCAGGGGGCCGCAGATACGCAGTATTTT.

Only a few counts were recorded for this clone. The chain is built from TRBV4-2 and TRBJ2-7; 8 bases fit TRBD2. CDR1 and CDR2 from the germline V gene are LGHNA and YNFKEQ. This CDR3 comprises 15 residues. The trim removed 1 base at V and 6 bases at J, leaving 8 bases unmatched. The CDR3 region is CASSQGMAGGPEQYF. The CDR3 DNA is TGTGCCAGCAGCCAAGGGATGGCGGGAGGTCCCGAGCAGTACTTC.

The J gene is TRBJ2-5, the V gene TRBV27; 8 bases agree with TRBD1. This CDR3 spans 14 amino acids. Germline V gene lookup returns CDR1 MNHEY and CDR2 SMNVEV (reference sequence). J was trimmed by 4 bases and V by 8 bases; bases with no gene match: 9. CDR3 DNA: TGTGCCAGCGGGGGACAGGCAGGAGGAGAGACCCAGTACTTC. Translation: CASGGQAGGETQYF.

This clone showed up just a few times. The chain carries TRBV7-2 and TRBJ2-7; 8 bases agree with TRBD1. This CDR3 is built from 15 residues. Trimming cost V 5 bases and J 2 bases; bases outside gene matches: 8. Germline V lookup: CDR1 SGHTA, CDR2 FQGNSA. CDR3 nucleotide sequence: TGTGCCAGCAGCCCCTCGGGACAGGTAACCTACGAGCAGTACTTC. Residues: CASSPSGQVTYEQYF. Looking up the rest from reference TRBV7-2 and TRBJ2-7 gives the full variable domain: GAGVSQSPSNKVTEKGKDVELRCDPISGHTALYWYRQSLGQGLEFLIYFQGNSAPDKSGLPSDRFSAERTGGSVSTLTIQRTQQEDSAVYLCASSPSGQVTYEQYFGPGTRLTVT.

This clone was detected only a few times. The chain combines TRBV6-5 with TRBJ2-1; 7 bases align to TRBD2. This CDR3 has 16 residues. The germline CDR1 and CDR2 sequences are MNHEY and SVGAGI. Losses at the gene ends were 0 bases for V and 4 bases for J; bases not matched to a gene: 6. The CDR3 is CASSYSASGLYNEQFF. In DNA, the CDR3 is TGTGCCAGCAGTTACTCGGCTAGCGGTCTTTACAATGAGCAGTTCTTC.

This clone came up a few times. The CDR3 nucleotides read TGTGCCAGCTCACCAGGAGCGGGTCCTAGCACAGATACGCAGTATTTT. Translated: CASSPGAGPSTDTQYF. The J gene is TRBJ2-3, the V gene TRBV18, with a possible D match to TRBD2 (6 bases). The V end lost 2 bases, the J end lost 0 bases, and 12 bases lay between the germline ends. CDR3 length: 16 residues. CDR1 KGHSH and CDR2 LQKENI come from the germline V gene.

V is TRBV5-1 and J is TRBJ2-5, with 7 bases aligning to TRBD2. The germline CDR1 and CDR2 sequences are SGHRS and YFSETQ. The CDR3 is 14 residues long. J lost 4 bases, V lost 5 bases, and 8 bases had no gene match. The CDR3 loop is CASRLGGSSETQYF. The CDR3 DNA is TGCGCCAGCAGGCTAGGCGGGAGTTCAGAGACCCAGTACTTC.

This CDR3 is CASSPGTSGGAQETQYF. Written as DNA, the CDR3 is TGTGCCAGCAGCCCCGGGACTAGCGGGGGAGCCCAAGAGACCCAGTACTTC. The J gene is TRBJ2-5, the V gene TRBV7-9; TRBD2 aligns across 14 bases. CDR3 size: 17 residues. With 5 bases clipped from V and 1 base from J, the junction kept 6 bases outside the gene matches. Germline values: CDR1 SEHNR, CDR2 FQNEAQ (reference sequence).

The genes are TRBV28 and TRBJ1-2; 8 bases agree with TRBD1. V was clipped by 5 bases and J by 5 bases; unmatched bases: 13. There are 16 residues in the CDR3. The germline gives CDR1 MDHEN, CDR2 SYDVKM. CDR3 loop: CASSPPGQGIGYGYTF. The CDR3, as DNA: TGTGCCAGCAGTCCACCCGGACAGGGTATAGGATATGGCTACACCTTC.

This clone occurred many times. This chain's CDR3 is CSVARQGASYEQYF. In DNA, the CDR3 is TGCAGCGTTGCGAGACAGGGGGCGTCTTACGAGCAGTACTTC. This chain connects TRBV29-1 to TRBJ2-7, with 10 nucleotides matching TRBD1. The germline V gene encodes CDR1 SQVTM and CDR2 ANQGSEA. V lost 4 bases to trimming and J lost 4 bases; unmatched junction nucleotides: 7. This CDR3 has 14 amino acids.

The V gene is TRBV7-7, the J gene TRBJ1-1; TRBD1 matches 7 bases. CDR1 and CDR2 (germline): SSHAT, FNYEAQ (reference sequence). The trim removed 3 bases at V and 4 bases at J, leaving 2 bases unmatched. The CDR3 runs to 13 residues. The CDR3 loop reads CASSFNRGTEAFF. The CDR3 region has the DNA TGTGCCAGCAGCTTTAACAGGGGCACTGAAGCTTTCTTT.

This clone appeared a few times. The chain's CDR3 is CASSPSLAGYYEQYF. CDR3 bases: TGTGCCAGCAGTCCCTCCCTAGCGGGATATTACGAGCAGTACTTC. The V gene is TRBV27, the J gene TRBJ2-7; TRBD2 matches 9 bases. J gave up 4 bases and V 5 bases, and 9 bases lay outside the gene matches. From germline, CDR1 is MNHEY and CDR2 SMNVEV (reference sequence). This CDR3 has 15 amino acids.

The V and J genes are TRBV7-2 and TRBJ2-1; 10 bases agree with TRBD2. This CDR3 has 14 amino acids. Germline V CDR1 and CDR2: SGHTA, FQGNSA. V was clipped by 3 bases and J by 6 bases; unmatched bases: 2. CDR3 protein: CASSLGLASNEQFF. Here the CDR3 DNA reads TGTGCCAGCAGCTTGGGACTAGCGAGCAATGAGCAGTTCTTC.

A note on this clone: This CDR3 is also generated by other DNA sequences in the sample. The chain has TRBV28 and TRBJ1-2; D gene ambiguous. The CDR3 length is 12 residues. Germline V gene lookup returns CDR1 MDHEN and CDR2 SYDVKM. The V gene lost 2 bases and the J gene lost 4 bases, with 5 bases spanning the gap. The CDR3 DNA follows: TGTGCCAGCAGTTTAGATAGCTATGGCTACACCTTC. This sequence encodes CASSLDSYGYTF.

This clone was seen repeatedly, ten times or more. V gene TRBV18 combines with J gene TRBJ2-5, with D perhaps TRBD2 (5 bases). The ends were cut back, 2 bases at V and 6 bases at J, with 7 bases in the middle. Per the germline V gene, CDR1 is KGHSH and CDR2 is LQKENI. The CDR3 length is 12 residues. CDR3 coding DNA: TGTGCCAGCTCACCAAACGGGAAGACCCAGTACTTC. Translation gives CASSPNGKTQYF.

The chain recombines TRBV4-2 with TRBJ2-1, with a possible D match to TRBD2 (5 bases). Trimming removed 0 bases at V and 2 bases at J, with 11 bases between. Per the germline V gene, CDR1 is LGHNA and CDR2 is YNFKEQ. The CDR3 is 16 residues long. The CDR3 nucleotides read TGTGCCAGCAGCCAAGATCGAGGGAGACCCTACAATGAGCAGTTCTTC. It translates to CASSQDRGRPYNEQFF.

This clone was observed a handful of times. Written as DNA, the CDR3 is TGCGCCAGCAGCCTAATCAGGGGCGAGAACACTGAAGCTTTCTTT. Translation: CASSLIRGENTEAFF. This chain links TRBV4-3 with TRBJ1-1; possibly TRBD1 for D (6 bases). Germline V gene sequence: CDR1 LGHNA, CDR2 YSLEER. The CDR3 runs to 15 residues. The V end was cut by 4 bases, the J end by 1 base, with 13 bases between.

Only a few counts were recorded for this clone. As DNA, the CDR3 is TGTGCCAGCAGCCCACCCGGGACAGGGGAATTCGGGGAGCTGTTTTTT. Residues: CASSPPGTGEFGELFF. J is TRBJ2-2 and V is TRBV5-6, with 10 bases that match TRBD1. The CDR3 totals 16 residues. From germline, CDR1 is SGHDT and CDR2 YYEEEE. V shed 4 bases, J shed 7 bases, and the junction held 10 bases outside the gene matches.

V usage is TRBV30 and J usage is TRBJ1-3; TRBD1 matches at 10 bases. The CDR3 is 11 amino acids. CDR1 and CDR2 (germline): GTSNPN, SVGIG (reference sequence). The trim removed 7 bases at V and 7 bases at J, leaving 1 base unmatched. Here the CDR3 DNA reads TGTGCCTCGGGACAGGGGAACACCATATATTTT. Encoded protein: CASGQGNTIYF.

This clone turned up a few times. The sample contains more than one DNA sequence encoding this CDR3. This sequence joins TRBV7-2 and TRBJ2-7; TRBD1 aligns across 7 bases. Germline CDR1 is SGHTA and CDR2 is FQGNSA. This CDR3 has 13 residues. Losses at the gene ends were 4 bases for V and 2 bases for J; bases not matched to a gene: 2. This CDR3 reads CASSSTGTYEQYF. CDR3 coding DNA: TGTGCCAGCAGCTCGACAGGGACCTACGAGCAGTACTTC. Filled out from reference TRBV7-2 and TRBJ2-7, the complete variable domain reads GAGVSQSPSNKVTEKGKDVELRCDPISGHTALYWYRQSLGQGLEFLIYFQGNSAPDKSGLPSDRFSAERTGGSVSTLTIQRTQQEDSAVYLCASSSTGTYEQYFGPGTRLTVT.

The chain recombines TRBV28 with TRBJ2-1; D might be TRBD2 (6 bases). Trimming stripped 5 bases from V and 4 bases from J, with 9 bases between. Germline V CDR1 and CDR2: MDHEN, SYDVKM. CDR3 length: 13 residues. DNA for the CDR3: TGTGCCAGCAGTGGTAGCGGTTACAATGAGCAGTTCTTC. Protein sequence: CASSGSGYNEQFF.

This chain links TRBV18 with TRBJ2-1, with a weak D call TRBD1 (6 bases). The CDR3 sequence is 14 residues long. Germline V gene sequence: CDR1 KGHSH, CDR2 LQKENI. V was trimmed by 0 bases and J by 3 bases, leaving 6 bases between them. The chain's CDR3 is CASSPPDSYNEQFF. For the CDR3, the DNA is TGTGCCAGCTCACCACCGGACAGCTACAATGAGCAGTTCTTC.

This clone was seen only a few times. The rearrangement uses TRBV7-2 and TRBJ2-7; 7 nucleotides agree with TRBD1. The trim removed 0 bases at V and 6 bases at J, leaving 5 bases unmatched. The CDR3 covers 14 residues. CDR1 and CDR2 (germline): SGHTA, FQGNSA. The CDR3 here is CASSLAGTVREQYF. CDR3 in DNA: TGTGCCAGCAGCTTAGCCGGGACAGTACGCGAGCAGTACTTC.

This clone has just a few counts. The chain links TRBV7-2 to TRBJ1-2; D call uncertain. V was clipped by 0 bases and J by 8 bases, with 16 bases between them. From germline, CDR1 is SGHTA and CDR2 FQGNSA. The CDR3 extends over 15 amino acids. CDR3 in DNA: TGTGCCAGCAGCTTAGCGGCAGGAACACGACTAGGCTACACCTTC. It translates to CASSLAAGTRLGYTF.

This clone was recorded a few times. The CDR3 DNA reads TGTGCCAGCAGCCCCGGTCCTATGGGGGGCTACGAGCAGTACTTC. As protein: CASSPGPMGGYEQYF. The V call is TRBV4-2, the J call TRBJ2-7; possible D gene TRBD2, 6 bases. This CDR3 has 15 residues. The V gene lost 4 bases and the J gene lost 3 bases, with 16 bases spanning the gap. Germline V gives CDR1 LGHNA, CDR2 YNFKEQ.

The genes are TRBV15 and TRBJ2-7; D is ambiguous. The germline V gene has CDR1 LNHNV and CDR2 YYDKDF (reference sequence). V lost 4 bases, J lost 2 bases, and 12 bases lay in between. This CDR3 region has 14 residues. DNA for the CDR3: TGTGCCACCAGCAACCCAGGTGAGACCTACGAGCAGTACTTC. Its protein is CATSNPGETYEQYF.

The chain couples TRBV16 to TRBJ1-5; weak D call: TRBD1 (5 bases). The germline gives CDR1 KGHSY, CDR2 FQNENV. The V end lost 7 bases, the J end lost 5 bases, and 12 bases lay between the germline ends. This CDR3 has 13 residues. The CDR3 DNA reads TGTGCCAGCATCTCAGACAGTTATCAGCCCCAGCATTTT. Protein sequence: CASISDSYQPQHF.

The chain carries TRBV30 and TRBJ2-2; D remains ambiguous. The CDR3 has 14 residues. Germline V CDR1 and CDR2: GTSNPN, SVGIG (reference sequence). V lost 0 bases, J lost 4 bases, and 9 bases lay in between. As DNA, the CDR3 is TGTGCCTGGAGTGTAGTGAGCCGCACCGGGGAGCTGTTTTTT. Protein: CAWSVVSRTGELFF.

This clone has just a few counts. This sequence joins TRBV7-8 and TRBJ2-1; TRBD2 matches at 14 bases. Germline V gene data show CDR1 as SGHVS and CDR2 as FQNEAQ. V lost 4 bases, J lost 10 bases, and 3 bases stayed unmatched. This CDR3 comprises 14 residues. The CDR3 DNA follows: TGTGCCAGCAGCTCGGGACTAGCGGGAGCAGAGCAGTTCTTC. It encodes CASSSGLAGAEQFF.

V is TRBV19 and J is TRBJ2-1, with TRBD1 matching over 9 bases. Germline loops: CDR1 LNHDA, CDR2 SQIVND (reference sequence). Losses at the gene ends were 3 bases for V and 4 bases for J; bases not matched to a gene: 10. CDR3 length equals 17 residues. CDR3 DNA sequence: TGTGCCAGTAGTATGGCAAAAAAGGGGACAGGGTACAATGAGCAGTTCTTC. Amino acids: CASSMAKKGTGYNEQFF.